These 2 T cell receptor beta chains were sequenced from one sample in a study of cytomegalovirus exposure and HLA in healthy donors. The study ran its PCR with 60 Vbeta and 13 Jbeta primers. TCRdb's table, derived via immunoSEQ multiplex PCR, lists solely in-frame clones and lacks some. The table includes some 160,000 clones, over 65% detected once. The specimen was PBMCs. These receptors all come from a man in his 60s in good health and CMV-seronegative.

This chain uses TRBV6-5 with TRBJ1-1; no reliable D call. Per germline, CDR1 MNHEY and CDR2 SVGAGI. V dropped 3 bases and J dropped 7 bases, with 15 bases sitting between them. There are 14 residues in the CDR3. The CDR3 coding sequence is TGTGCCAGCAGTTATCCAGAGGCGGCGGGTGAAGCTTTCTTT. This translates into CASSYPEAAGEAFF.

In DNA form, the CDR3 reads TGTGCCAGCAGCAACGACTTTAGGGGAGGTGAAAAACTGTTTTTT. Amino acids: CASSNDFRGGEKLFF. This chain connects TRBV13 to TRBJ1-4; D is possibly TRBD1 (5 bases). The germline CDR1 and CDR2 sequences are PRHDT and FYEKMQ (reference sequence). CDR3 length: 15 amino acids. Trimming removed 5 bases at V and 7 bases at J, with 17 bases between.